This T cell receptor beta chain was found in a study of blood T cell repertoires in COVID-19. Overall study: COVID-19 samples from acute and convalescent phases originated in the United States, Italy and Spain. PBMCs, B-cell-depleted T cells, or T cells were the source of the cDNA or gDNA that made up the material.

The CDR3 consists of 14 residues. V was pared by 7 bases and J by 0 bases, with 5 bases of the junction left unmatched. Germline CDR1 reads MDHEN; CDR2 reads SYDVKM. Clones were sequenced by immunoSEQ multiplex PCR, and TCRdb holds only the in-frame ones, with some missing. The sample comprises 310,000 or so clones, roughly 86% of which are singletons, and under 2% rests with the top ten. The source is a woman aged 45-60 years with acute or convalescent COVID-19. The chain carries TRBV28 and TRBJ1-1, with 7 bases identical to TRBD1. Sequenced: peripheral blood. The CDR3 sequence is CASIETGMNTEAFF. CDR3 DNA: TGTGCCAGCATAGAGACAGGGATGAACACTGAAGCTTTCTTT.